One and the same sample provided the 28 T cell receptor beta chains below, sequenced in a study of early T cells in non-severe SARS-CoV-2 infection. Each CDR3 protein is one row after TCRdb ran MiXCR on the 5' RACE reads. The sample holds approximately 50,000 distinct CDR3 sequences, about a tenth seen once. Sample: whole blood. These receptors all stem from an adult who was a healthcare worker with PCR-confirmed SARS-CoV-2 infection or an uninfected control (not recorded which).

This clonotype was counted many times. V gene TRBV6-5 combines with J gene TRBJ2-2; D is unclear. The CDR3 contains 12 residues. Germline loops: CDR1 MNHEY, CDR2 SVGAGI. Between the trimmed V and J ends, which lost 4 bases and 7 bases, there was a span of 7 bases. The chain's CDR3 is CASSFGGGELFF. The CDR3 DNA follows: TGTGCCAGCAGTTTTGGTGGCGGGGAGCTGTTTTTT.

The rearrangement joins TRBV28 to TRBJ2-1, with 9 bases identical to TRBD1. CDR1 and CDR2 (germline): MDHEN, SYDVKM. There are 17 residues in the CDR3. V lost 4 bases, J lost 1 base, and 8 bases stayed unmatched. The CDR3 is CASSSQQGARSYNEQFF. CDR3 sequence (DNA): TGTGCCAGCAGTTCACAACAGGGGGCTAGGTCCTACAATGAGCAGTTCTTC.

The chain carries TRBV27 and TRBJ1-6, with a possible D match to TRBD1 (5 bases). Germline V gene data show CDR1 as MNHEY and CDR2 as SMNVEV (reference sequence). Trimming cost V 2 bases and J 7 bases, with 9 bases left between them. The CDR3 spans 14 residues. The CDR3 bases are TGTGCCAGCAGTTTAGGGGCACCCAATTCACCCCTCCACTTT. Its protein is CASSLGAPNSPLHF.

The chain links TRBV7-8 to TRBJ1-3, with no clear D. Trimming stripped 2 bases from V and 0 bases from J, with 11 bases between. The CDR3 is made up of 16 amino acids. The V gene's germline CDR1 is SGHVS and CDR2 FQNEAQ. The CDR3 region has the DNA TGTGCCAGCAGCTTAAACTCGGCACACTCTGGAAACACCATATATTTT. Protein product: CASSLNSAHSGNTIYF.

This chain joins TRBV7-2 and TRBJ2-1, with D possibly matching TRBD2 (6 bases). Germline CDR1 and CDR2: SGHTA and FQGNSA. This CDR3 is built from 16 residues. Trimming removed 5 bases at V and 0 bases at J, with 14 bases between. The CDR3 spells CASSGQAGSSYNEQFF. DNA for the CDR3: TGTGCCAGCAGCGGGCAGGCGGGAAGCTCCTACAATGAGCAGTTCTTC.

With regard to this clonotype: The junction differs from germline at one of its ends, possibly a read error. DNA for the CDR3: TGTGTCAGCAGCAACTCCGGTTCTACTAATGAAAAACTGTTTTTT. It specifies CVSSNSGSTNEKLFF. This chain uses TRBV7-6 with TRBJ1-4; no clear D. The V gene's germline CDR1 is SGHVS and CDR2 FNYEAQ. The CDR3 spans 15 residues.

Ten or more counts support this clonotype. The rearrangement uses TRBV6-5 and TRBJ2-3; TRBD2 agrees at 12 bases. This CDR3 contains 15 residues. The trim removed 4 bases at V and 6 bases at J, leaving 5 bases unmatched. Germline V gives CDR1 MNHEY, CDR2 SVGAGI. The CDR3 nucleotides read TGTGCCAGCAGTTCCCCGACTAGCGGGAGTGATACGCAGTATTTT. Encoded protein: CASSSPTSGSDTQYF.

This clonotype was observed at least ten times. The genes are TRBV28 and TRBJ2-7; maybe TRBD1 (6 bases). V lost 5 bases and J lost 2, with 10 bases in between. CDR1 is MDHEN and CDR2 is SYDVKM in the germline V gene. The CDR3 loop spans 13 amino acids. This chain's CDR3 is CASSGDTPYEQYF. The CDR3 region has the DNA TGTGCCAGCAGTGGGGACACCCCCTACGAGCAGTACTTC.

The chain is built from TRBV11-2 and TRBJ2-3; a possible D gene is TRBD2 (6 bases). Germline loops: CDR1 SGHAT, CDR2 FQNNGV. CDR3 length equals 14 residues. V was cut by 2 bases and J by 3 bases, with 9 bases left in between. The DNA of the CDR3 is TGTGCCAGCAGCTTACTAGCGAGGACAGATACGCAGTATTTT. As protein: CASSLLARTDTQYF. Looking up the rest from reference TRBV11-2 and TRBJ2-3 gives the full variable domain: EAGVAQSPRYKIIEKRQSVAFWCNPISGHATLYWYQQILGQGPKLLIQFQNNGVVDDSQLPKDRFSAERLKGVDSTLKIQPAKLEDSAVYLCASSLLARTDTQYFGPGTRLTVL.

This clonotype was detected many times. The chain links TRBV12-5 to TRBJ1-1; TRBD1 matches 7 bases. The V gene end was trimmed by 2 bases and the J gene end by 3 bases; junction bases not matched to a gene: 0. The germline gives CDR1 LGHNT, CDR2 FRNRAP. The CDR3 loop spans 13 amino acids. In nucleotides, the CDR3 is TGTGCTAGTGGTTTGACAGGGGACACTGAAGCTTTCTTT. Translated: CASGLTGDTEAFF.

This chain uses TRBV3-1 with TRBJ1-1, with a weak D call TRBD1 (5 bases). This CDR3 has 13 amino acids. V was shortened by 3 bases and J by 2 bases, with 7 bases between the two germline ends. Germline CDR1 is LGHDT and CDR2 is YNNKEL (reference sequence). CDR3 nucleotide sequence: TGTGCCAGCAGCCACGGGGGAAACACTGAAGCTTTCTTT. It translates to CASSHGGNTEAFF.

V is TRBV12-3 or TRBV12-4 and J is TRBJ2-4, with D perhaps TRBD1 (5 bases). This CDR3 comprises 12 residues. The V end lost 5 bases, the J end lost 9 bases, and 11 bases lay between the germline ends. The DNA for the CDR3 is TGTGCCAGCAGTGGGGCTCTAGTCATTCAGTACTTC. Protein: CASSGALVIQYF.

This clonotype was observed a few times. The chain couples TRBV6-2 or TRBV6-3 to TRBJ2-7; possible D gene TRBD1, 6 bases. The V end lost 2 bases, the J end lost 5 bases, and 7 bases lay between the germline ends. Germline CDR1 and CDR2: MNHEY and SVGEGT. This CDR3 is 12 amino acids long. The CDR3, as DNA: TGTGCCAGCAGTTACGGGGGCAACGAGCAGTACTTC. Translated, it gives CASSYGGNEQYF.

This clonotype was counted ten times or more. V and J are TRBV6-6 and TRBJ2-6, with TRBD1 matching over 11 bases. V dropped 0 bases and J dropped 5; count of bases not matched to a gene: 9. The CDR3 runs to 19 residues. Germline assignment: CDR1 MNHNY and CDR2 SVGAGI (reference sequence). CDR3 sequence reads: CASSYSTADRGLWANVLTF. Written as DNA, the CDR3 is TGTGCCAGCAGTTACTCGACGGCGGACAGGGGGCTCTGGGCCAACGTCCTGACTTTC.

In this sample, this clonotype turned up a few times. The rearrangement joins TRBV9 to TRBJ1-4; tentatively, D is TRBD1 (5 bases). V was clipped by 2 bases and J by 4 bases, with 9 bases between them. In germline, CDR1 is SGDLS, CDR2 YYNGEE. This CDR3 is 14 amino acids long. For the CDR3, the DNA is TGTGCCAGCAGCGTTGGGGCTTTTAATGAAAAACTGTTTTTT. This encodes CASSVGAFNEKLFF.

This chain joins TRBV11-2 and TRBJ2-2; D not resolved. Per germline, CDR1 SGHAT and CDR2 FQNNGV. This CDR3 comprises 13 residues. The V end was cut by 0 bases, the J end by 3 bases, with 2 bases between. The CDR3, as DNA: TGTGCCAGCAGCTTAGAGTACACCGGGGAGCTGTTTTTT. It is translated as CASSLEYTGELFF. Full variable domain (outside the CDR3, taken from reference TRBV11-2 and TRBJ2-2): EAGVAQSPRYKIIEKRQSVAFWCNPISGHATLYWYQQILGQGPKLLIQFQNNGVVDDSQLPKDRFSAERLKGVDSTLKIQPAKLEDSAVYLCASSLEYTGELFFGEGSRLTVL.

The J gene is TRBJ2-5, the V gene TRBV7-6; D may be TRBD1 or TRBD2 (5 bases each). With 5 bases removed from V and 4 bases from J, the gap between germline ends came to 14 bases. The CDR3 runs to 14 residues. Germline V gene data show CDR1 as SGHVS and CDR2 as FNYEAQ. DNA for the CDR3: TGTGCCAGCAGCCCCGGGACCTATTCAGAGACCCAGTACTTC. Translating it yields CASSPGTYSETQYF.

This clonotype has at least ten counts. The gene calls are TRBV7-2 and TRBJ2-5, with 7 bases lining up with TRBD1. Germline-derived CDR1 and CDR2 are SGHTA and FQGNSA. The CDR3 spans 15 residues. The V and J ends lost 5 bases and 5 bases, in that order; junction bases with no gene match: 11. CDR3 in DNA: TGTGCCAGCAGCCTAAGACAGGGTTATTGGGAGACCCAGTACTTC. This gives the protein CASSLRQGYWETQYF.

CDR3: CASSLGPYTDTQYF. CDR3 coding DNA: TGTGCCAGCAGTTTAGGTCCATACACAGATACGCAGTATTTT. The chain links TRBV28 to TRBJ2-3; D not certain. The CDR3 is 14 residues long. V was trimmed by 2 bases and J by 2 bases, leaving 8 bases between them. Germline V gives CDR1 MDHEN, CDR2 SYDVKM.

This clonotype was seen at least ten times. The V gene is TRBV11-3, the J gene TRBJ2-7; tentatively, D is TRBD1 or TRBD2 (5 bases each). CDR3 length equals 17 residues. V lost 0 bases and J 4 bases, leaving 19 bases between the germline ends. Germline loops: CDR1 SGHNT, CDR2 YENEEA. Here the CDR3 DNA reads TGTGCCAGCAGCTTAGATGGGCCCGGGACGAAGAGGTACGAGCAGTACTTC. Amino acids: CASSLDGPGTKRYEQYF.

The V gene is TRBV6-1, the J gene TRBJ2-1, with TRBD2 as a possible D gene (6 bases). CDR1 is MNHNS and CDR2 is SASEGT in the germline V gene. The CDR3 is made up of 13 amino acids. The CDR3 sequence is CAIGGRTNNEQFF. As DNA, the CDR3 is TGTGCTATTGGAGGGAGGACCAACAATGAGCAGTTCTTC.

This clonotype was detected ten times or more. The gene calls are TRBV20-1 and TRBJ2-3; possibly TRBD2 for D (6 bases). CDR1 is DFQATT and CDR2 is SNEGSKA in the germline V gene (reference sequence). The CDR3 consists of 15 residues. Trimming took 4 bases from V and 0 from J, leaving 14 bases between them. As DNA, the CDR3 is TGCAGTGCTATCTTAGCGGTTATAAGCACAGATACGCAGTATTTT. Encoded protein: CSAILAVISTDTQYF.

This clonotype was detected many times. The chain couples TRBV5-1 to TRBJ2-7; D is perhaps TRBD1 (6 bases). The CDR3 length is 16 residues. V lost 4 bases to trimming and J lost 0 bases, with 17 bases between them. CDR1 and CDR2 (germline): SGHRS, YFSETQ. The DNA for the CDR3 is TGCGCCAGCAGCCCTAGGACAGCCTACAGCTCCTACGAGCAGTACTTC. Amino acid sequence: CASSPRTAYSSYEQYF.

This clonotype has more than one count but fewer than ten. CDR3 sequence (DNA): TGTGCCAGCAGTAAGGCCGGGACAGGGGTCACCGGGGAGCTGTTTTTT. This sequence encodes CASSKAGTGVTGELFF. The chain combines TRBV12-3 or TRBV12-4 with TRBJ2-2; 10 bases fit TRBD1. With V trimmed by 5 bases and J by 4 bases, 7 bases remained unmatched. This CDR3 has 16 amino acids.

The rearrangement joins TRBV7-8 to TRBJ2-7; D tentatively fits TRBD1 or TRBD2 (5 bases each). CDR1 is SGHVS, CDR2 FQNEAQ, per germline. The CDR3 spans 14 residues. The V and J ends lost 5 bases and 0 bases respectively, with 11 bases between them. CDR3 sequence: CASSRGAHSYEQYF. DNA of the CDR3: TGTGCCAGCAGCCGAGGGGCCCACTCCTACGAGCAGTACTTC.

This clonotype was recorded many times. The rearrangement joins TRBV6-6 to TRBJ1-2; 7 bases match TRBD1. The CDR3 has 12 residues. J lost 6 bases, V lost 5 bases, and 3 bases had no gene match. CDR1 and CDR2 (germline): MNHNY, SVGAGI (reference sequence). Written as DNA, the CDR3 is TGTGCCAGCAGTCGCGGGACAGATGGCTACACCTTC. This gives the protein CASSRGTDGYTF.

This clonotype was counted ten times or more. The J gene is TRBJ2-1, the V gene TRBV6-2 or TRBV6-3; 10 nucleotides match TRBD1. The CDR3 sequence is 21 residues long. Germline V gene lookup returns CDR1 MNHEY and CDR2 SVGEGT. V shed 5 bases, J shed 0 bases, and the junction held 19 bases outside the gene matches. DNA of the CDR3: TGTGCCAGCAGTCCCCCCGGGACAGGGGAGACTTACTCCCCCTCCTACAATGAGCAGTTCTTC. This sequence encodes CASSPPGTGETYSPSYNEQFF.

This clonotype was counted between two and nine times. In DNA, the CDR3 is TGTGCCAGCAGCTTAGACAACTATGGCTACACCTTC. It specifies CASSLDNYGYTF. The rearrangement joins TRBV7-9 to TRBJ1-2; D uncertain. Trimming took 1 base from V and 2 from J, leaving 2 bases between them. CDR3 size: 12 residues. From germline, CDR1 is SEHNR and CDR2 FQNEAQ (reference sequence).